The T cell receptor beta chain described here comes from a study of T cells in women clearing cervical HPV infection. Here immunoSEQ multiplex PCR was the method, and the copy in TCRdb shows in-frame clones only, minus some. The sample spans about 20,000 clones; the ten largest clones claim 4.5% to 6.5%. A note on this clone: Read data end 3 residues before the CDR3 end; the end is taken from the germline J gene.

This CDR3 region has 15 residues. Germline loops: CDR1 SGHTA, CDR2 FQGNSA. Each participant carried one incident cervical HPV16 infection only. This TCR was sampled from a woman aged 18 to 75 with a cervical HPV16 infection that either progressed to CIN3+ or cleared (not recorded which). The chain has TRBV7-2 and TRBJ1-2, with D unresolved. The specimen was blood buffy coat. Incomplete CDR3 DNA: TGTGCCAGCAGCTTATACCTAGCCAGCACAGATACC. Protein product: CASSLYLASTDT. The CDR3 reads in full as CASSLYLASTDTYTF.